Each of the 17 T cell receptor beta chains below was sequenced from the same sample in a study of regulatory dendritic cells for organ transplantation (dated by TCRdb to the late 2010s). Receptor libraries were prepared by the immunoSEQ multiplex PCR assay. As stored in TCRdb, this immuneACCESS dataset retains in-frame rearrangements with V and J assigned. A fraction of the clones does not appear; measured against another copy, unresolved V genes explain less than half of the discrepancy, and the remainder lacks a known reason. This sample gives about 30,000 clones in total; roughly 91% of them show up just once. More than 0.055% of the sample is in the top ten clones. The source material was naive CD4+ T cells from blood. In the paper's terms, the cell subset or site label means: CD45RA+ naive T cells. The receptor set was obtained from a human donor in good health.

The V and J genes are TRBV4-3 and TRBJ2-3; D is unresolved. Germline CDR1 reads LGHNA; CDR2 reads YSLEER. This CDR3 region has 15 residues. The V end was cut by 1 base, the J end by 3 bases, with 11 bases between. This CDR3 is CASSQVGILTDTQYF. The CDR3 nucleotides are TGCGCCAGCAGCCAAGTAGGGATCCTAACAGATACGCAGTATTTT.

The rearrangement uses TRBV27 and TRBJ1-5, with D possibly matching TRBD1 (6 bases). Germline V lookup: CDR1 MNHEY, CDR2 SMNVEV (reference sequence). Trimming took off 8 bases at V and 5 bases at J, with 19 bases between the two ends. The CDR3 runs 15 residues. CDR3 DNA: TGTGCCAGCGGACCGGACAGACTTAGGGATCAGCCCCAGCATTTT. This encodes CASGPDRLRDQPQHF.

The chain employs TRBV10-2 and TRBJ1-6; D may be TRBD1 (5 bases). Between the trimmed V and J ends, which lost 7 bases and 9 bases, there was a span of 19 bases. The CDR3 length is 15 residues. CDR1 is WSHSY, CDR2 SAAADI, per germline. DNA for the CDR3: TGCGCCAGCACCACTTTAGGGACTCAGTTTTCACCCCTCCACTTT. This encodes CASTTLGTQFSPLHF.

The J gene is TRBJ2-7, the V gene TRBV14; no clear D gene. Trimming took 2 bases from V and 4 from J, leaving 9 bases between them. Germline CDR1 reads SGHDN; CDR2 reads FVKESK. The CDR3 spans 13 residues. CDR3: CASSQLLGYEQYF. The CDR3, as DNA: TGTGCCAGCAGCCAATTGTTGGGTTACGAGCAGTACTTC.

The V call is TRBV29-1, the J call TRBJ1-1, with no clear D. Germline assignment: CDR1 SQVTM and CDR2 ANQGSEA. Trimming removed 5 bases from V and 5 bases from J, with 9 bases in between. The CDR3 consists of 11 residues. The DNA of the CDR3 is TGCAGCGTTAATAGTGGGACTGAAGCTTTCTTT. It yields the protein CSVNSGTEAFF.

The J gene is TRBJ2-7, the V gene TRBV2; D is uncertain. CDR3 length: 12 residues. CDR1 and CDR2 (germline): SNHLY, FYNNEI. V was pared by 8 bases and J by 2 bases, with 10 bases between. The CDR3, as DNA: TGTGCCAGCCGTGGCCCAACCTACGAGCAGTACTTC. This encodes CASRGPTYEQYF. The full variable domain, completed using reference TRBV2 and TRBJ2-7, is EPEVTQTPSHQVTQMGQEVILRCVPISNHLYFYWYRQILGQKVEFLVSFYNNEISEKSEIFDDQFSVERPDGSNFTLKIRSTKLEDSAMYFCASRGPTYEQYFGPGTRLTVT.

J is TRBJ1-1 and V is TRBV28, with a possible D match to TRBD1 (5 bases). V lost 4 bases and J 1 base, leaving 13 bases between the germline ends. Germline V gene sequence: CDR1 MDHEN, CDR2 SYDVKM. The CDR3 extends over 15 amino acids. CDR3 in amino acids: CASSYPGAENTEAFF. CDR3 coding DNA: TGTGCCAGCAGTTACCCCGGGGCGGAGAACACTGAAGCTTTCTTT.

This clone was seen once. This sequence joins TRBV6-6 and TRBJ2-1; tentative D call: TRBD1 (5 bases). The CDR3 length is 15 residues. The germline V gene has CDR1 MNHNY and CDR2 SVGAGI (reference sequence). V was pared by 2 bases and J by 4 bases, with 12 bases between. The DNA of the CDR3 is TGTGCCAGCAGTTACCCCTCCTCAGGGTACAATGAGCAGTTCTTC. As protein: CASSYPSSGYNEQFF.

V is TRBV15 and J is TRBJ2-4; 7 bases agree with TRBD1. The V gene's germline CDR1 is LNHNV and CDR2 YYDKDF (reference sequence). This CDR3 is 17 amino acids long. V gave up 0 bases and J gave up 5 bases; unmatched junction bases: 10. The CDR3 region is CATSRDLGQGEQNIQYF. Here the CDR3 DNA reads TGTGCCACCAGCAGAGATTTAGGGCAGGGGGAGCAAAACATTCAGTACTTC.

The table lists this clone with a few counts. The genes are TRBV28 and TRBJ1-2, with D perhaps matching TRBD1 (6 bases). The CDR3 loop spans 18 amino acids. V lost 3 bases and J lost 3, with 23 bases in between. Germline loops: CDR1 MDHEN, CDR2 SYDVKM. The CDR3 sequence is CASSFGLLLGQDHYGYTF. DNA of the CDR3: TGTGCCAGCAGTTTTGGCCTACTTTTGGGACAAGATCACTATGGCTACACCTTC.

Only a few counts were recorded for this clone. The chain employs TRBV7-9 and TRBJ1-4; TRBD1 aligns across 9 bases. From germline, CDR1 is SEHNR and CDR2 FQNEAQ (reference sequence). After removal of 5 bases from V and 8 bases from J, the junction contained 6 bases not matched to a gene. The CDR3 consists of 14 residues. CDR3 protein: CASSRDRATEKLFF. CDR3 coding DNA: TGTGCCAGCAGCCGGGACAGGGCGACCGAAAAACTGTTTTTT.

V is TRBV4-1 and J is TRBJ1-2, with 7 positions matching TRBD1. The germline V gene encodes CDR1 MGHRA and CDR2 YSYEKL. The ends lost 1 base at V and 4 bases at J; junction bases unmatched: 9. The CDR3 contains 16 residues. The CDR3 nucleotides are TGCGCCAGCAGCCAAGGAGGAGGGGAGGGGGCCTATGGCTACACCTTC. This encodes CASSQGGGEGAYGYTF.

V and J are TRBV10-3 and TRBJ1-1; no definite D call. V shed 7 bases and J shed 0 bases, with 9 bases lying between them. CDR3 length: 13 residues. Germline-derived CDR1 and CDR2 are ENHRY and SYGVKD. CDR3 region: CAITRALNTEAFF. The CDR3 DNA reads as TGTGCCATCACGAGGGCTTTGAACACTGAAGCTTTCTTT.

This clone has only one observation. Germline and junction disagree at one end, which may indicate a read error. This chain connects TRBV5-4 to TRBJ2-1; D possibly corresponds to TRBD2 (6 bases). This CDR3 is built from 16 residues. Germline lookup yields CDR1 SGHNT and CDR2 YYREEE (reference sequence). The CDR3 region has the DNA TGTGCCAGCAGCTTTCCGCTGGGGGAGGCCTATAATGAGCAGTTCTTC. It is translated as CASSFPLGEAYNEQFF.

CDR3 sequence reads: CASSSPGLAAYEQYF. CDR3 nucleotide sequence: TGTGCCAGCAGTTCACCGGGACTAGCGGCATACGAGCAGTACTTC. The chain combines TRBV6-5 with TRBJ2-7; 11 bases match TRBD2. CDR1 and CDR2 from the germline V gene are MNHEY and SVGAGI. The CDR3 runs 15 residues. V dropped 4 bases and J dropped 4; count of bases not matched to a gene: 6.

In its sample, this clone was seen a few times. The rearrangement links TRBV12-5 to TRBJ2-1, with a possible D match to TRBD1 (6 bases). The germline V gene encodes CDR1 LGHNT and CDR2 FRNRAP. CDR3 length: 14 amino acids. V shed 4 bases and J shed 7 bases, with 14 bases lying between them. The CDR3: CASGSSYRENEQFF. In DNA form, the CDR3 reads TGTGCTAGTGGTTCATCGTACAGGGAGAATGAGCAGTTCTTC.

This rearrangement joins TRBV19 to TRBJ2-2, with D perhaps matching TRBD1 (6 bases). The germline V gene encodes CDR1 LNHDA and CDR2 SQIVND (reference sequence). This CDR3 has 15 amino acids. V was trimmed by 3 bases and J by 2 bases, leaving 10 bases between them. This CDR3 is CASSISGTNTGELFF. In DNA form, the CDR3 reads TGTGCCAGTAGTATTTCGGGGACAAACACCGGGGAGCTGTTTTTT. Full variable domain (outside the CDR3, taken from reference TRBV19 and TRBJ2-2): DGGITQSPKYLFRKEGQNVTLSCEQNLNHDAMYWYRQDPGQGLRLIYYSQIVNDFQKGDIAEGYSVSREKKESFPLTVTSAQKNPTAFYLCASSISGTNTGELFFGEGSRLTVL.